The present TCR beta chain was sequenced within a study of blood T cell repertoires in COVID-19. For the study at large: From T cells, B-cell-depleted T cells, or PBMCs came the material, which was cDNA or gDNA.

As handled by the study authors: Reference gene primer amplification gave estimated nucleated cell counts. Profiling relied on immunoSEQ multiplex PCR, and the TCRdb table lists in-frame clones only, not all of them. D and trimming come from the DNA, and the V and J calls and clone size come from that table. The data contain under 300,000 clones, about nine tenths of them seen just once; the ten biggest clones take up roughly 12%. While infection was still active, Seattle patients were enrolled and then followed longitudinally. Germline lookup yields CDR1 LNHNV and CDR2 YYDKDF (reference sequence). V was pared by 1 base and J by 8 bases, with 8 bases of the junction left unmatched. CDR3 length: 16 residues.

The sample was peripheral blood. This receptor was identified in a woman in her 30s with COVID-19, enrolled during active disease. This chain uses TRBV15 with TRBJ2-2; 9 nucleotides agree with TRBD2. CDR3 protein: CATSRVGTSGLGELFF. In nucleotides, the CDR3 is TGTGCCACCAGCAGAGTGGGTACTAGCGGGCTTGGGGAGCTGTTTTTT.